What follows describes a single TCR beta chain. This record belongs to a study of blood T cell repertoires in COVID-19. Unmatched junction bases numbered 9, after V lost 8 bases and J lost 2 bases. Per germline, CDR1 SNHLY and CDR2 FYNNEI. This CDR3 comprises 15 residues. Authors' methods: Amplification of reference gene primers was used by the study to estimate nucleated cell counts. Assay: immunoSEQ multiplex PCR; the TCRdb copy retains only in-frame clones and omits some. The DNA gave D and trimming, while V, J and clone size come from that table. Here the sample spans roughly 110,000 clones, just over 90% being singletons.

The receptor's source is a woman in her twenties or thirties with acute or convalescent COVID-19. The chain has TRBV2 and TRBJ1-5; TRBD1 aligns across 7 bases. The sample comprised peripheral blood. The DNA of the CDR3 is TGTGCCAGCGCGATGACAGGGAGAGGCAATCAGCCCCAGCATTTT. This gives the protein CASAMTGRGNQPQHF.